This is a list of T cell receptor beta chains from one sample in a study of tumor and adjacent non-tumor tissue in lung cancer. TCRdb called the multiplex PCR reads again in MiXCR, with one record for every CDR3 protein. Of tens of thousands of distinct CDR3 sequences in the sample, more than 75% were seen once. Sample: distant non-tumor lung tissue. Receptors originate from a man in his sixties with non-small cell lung cancer. CDR3s include the opening cysteine and the closing phenylalanine or tryptophan. A D gene is named only where the DNA matches it firmly. Rows give clone size only sometimes, using once, few, many, or a class for an expanded clone.

>TRBV11-1|NA|TRBJ2-7|TRBD2
CASNPTPLRDYGQYF
TGTGCAAGCAACCCAACCCCGTTACGGGACTACGGGCAGTACTTC
>TRBV28|NA|TRBJ2-1|NA
CASTLAGNNEQFF
TGCGCCAGCACTTTGGCAGGGAACAATGAGCAGTTCTTC
>TRBV6-5|NA|TRBJ1-2|NA
CVSTPGGRYGYTF
TGTGTCAGCACCCCCGGGGGCAGGTATGGCTACACCTTC
>TRBV9|NA|TRBJ1-1|NA
CASSSGGTEAFF
TGTGCCAGCAGCTCGGGAGGAACTGAAGCTTTCTTT
>TRBV2|few|TRBJ2-3|NA
CASGGQGGTQYF
TGTGCCAGCGGTGGCCAGGGTGGGACGCAGTATTTT
>TRBV20-1|NA|TRBJ2-3|NA
CSAEGAGILSWYSNQPQYF
TGTAGTGCTGAGGGCGCCGGGATACTGAGCTGGTATAGCAATCAGCCCCAGTATTTT
>TRBV4-1|NA|TRBJ2-5|NA
CASSHGLEQETQYF
TGCGCCAGCAGCCATGGCTTAGAGCAAGAGACCCAGTACTTC
>TRBV6-1|NA|TRBJ1-1|NA
CASIPSGMSNTEAFF
TGTGCCAGCATCCCCTCGGGGATGTCGAACACTGAAGCTTTCTTT
>TRBV29-1|NA|TRBJ2-2|NA
CSAEVDNTGELFF
TGCAGCGCGGAGGTGGATAACACGGGGGAGCTGTTTTTT
>TRBV28|NA|TRBJ2-4|NA
CSTGGRAVVKYIQYF
TGTTCCACCGGCGGCCGGGCTGTAGTCAAATACATTCAGTACTTC
>TRBV20-1|NA|TRBJ2-1|TRBD2
CSATSGSSYNELLF
TGCAGTGCTACTAGCGGGAGCTCGTACAATGAGCTGTTATTC
>TRBV28|NA|TRBJ2-2|TRBD1
CASSYGTGSNTGKLFF
TGTGCCAGCAGTTACGGGACAGGGTCGAACACCGGGAAGCTGTTTTTT
>TRBV20-1|few|TRBJ1-2|NA
CSAREGGENYDYTF
TGCAGTGCTAGAGAAGGGGGTGAAAACTATGACTACACTTTC
>TRBV20-1|many|TRBJ1-6|TRBD1
CSASAGQGSSPLHF
TGCAGTGCTAGCGCGGGACAGGGGTCTTCACCCCTCCACTTT
>TRBV6-4|NA|TRBJ2-2|TRBD1
CASSDSPVDRPTVELFF
TGTGCCAGCAGTGACTCCCCCGTGGACAGGCCCACCGTGGAGCTGTTCTTT
>TRBV6-5|NA|TRBJ1-1|NA
CASSYGDEVSTEAFF
TGTGCCAGCAGTTACGGCGATGAGGTATCCACTGAAGCTTTCTTT
>TRBV20-1|NA|TRBJ2-7|NA
CSARDSGVAPYEQYF
TGCAGTGCTAGGGACTCCGGGGTGGCTCCCTACGAGCAGTACTTC
>TRBV7-8|NA|TRBJ2-1|TRBD2
CASSTRPGLAGVGEHFF
TGTGCCAGCAGCACCCGGCCGGGGCTAGCGGGGGTCGGTGAGCACTTCTTC
>TRBV6-2/TRBV6-3|NA|TRBJ2-3|TRBD1
CASSYKEIRDSPDTQYF
TGTGCCAGCAGTTATAAGGAAATCCGGGACAGCCCGGATACTCAGTATTTT
>TRBV7-8|NA|TRBJ1-4|NA
CASIRYRERGEKLFF
TGTGCCAGCATCCGCTACAGGGAACGTGGCGAAAAACTGTTTTTT
>TRBV6-1|NA|TRBJ1-2|NA
CASSFVAGAAYGYTF
TGTGCCAGTAGTTTCGTAGCAGGGGCGGCCTATGGCTACACCTTC
>TRBV6-2/TRBV6-3|NA|TRBJ1-2|NA
CASRQSGRVNYGHTF
TGTGCCAGCAGACAGTCTGGCAGGGTCAACTATGGCCACACCTTC
>TRBV4-1|NA|TRBJ2-6|NA
CASKVRAGANVLIF
TGCGCCAGCAAGGTGAGGGCCGGGGCCAACGTCCTGATTTTC
>TRBV6-1|NA|TRBJ2-3|TRBD2
CANSELAGGADTQYF
TGTGCCAACAGTGAACTTGCGGGAGGGGCAGATACGCAGTATTTT
>TRBV4-2|NA|TRBJ1-2|NA
CARSQSASRESYTF
TGTGCCAGAAGCCAATCTGCTTCTAGGGAAAGCTACACCTTC
>TRBV6-1|once|TRBJ2-7|TRBD1
CASSDGDSSYEQYF
TGTGCCAGCAGTGATGGGGACAGCTCATACGAGCAGTACTTC
>TRBV28|once|TRBJ2-1|NA
CASSFPRLEGDHEQFF
TGTGCCAGCAGTTTTCCTCGACTAGAGGGAGACCATGAGCAGTTCTTC
>TRBV20-1|many|TRBJ2-3|NA
CSAYPGMDTQYF
TGCAGTGCTTATCCGGGGATGGATACGCAGTATTTT
>TRBV29-1|NA|TRBJ2-5|NA
CSVSDQYQETQYF
TGCAGTGTGTCGGACCAGTACCAAGAGACCCAGTACTTC
>TRBV4-2|NA|TRBJ2-7|NA
CASSQERGPYEQYF
TGTGCCAGTAGCCAAGAAAGGGGACCCTACGAGCAGTACTTC
>TRBV24-1|many|TRBJ1-3|NA
CATSDPLDSGNTIYF
TGTGCCACCAGTGATCCTCTAGACTCTGGAAACACCATATATTTT
>TRBV12-3/TRBV12-4|NA|TRBJ1-2|NA
CASSLGGCYDYTF
TGTGCCAGCAGTTTAGGGGGATGCTATGACTACACCTTC
>TRBV5-4|NA|TRBJ1-5|NA
CASSLDSSQPQHF
TGTGCCAGTAGCTTGGACAGCAGTCAGCCCCAGCATTTT
>TRBV4-2|once|TRBJ2-7|NA
CTSRQEGMAYEQYF
TGTACCAGCAGGCAAGAAGGGATGGCCTACGAGCAGTACTTC
>TRBV20-1|many|TRBJ2-5|NA
CSGQYQETQYF
TGCAGCGGACAGTACCAAGAGACCCAGTACTTC
>TRBV14|few|TRBJ2-7|NA
CASSQSKLVVGGEQYF
TGTGCCAGCAGCCAATCCAAGTTGGTAGTTGGGGGCGAGCAGTACTTC
>TRBV11-2|many|TRBJ1-4|NA
CASSFGPANEKLFF
TGTGCCAGCAGCTTTGGACCGGCTAATGAAAAACTGTTTTTT
>TRBV6-1|NA|TRBJ2-1|TRBD2
CASSERVWISGRYVEQFF
TGTGCCAGCAGTGAAAGAGTTTGGATTAGCGGGAGATACGTTGAGCAGTTCTTC
>TRBV28|NA|TRBJ2-1|TRBD2
CASRLISGATWEQFF
TGTGCCAGCAGATTGATTAGCGGGGCAACTTGGGAGCAATTCTTC
>TRBV4-2|NA|TRBJ1-2|TRBD1
CPSSRDQGADGYTF
TGTCCCAGCAGCCGAGATCAGGGGGCAGATGGCTACACCTTC
>TRBV29-1|NA|TRBJ2-3|NA
CSVGEGGIGGTDTQYF
TGCAGCGTTGGAGAGGGAGGCATTGGAGGGACAGATACGCAGTATTTT
>TRBV28|NA|TRBJ2-4|NA
CAICLYPLAKNIRYF
TGTGCCATCTGTTTATACCCCCTAGCCAAAAACATTCGGTACTTC
>TRBV13|NA|TRBJ2-3|NA
CASSLARHNTDRQYF
TGTGCCAGCAGCTTAGCAAGACATAACACAGATAGGCAGTATTTT
>TRBV29-1|once|TRBJ2-2|NA
CSPYPRAGGGELFF
TGCAGCCCCTACCCCAGGGCCGGGGGTGGGGAGCTGTTTTTT
>TRBV5-1|NA|TRBJ1-1|NA
CSSCWTQNTEAFF
TGCTCCAGCTGCTGGACACAGAACACTGAAGCTTTCTTT
>TRBV9|few|TRBJ1-1|NA
CASSVAHSGNTEAFF
TGTGCCAGCAGCGTAGCTCACAGTGGGAACACTGAAGCTTTCTTT
>TRBV29-1|NA|TRBJ2-5|NA
CSVADRCLETQYF
TGCAGCGTAGCGGACAGATGCCTAGAGACTCAGTACTTC
>TRBV5-1|NA|TRBJ2-4|NA
CASSQDVTSNIQYF
TGCGCCAGTAGCCAGGACGTGACCTCAAACATTCAGTACTTC
>TRBV29-1|NA|TRBJ1-1|TRBD1
CSVWYRGAPSTEAFF
TGTAGCGTGTGGTACAGGGGGGCGCCGAGCACTGAAGCTTTCTTT
>TRBV28|NA|TRBJ1-1|TRBD1
CASSCRTGFTEAFF
TGTGCCAGCAGTTGCAGGACAGGGTTCACTGAAGCTTTCTTT
>TRBV11-1|NA|TRBJ2-7|TRBD1
CASSPPGQVTREQYF
TGTGCCAGCAGCCCTCCGGGACAGGTGACTCGGGAGCAGTACTTC
>TRBV11-1|NA|TRBJ2-3|TRBD2
CSSLTSGASTDTQYF
TGCAGCAGCTTGACTAGCGGGGCCAGCACAGATACGCAGTATTTT
>TRBV11-1|NA|TRBJ2-3|TRBD1
CASGPGTGSTDTQYF
TGTGCTAGCGGTCCCGGGACAGGGTCCACAGATACACAGTATTTT
>TRBV29-1|NA|TRBJ2-7|TRBD1
CSVVLSDRGSYEQYF
TGCAGCGTTGTACTGTCGGACAGGGGATCCTACGAGCAGTACTTC
>TRBV10-3|NA|TRBJ2-6|TRBD2
CAISEHETSGRDPGANVLTF
TGTGCCATCAGTGAACATGAGACTAGCGGGAGGGATCCTGGGGCCAACGTCTTGACTTTC
>TRBV9|NA|TRBJ2-7|TRBD1
CASSGTAQSYKQYF
TGTGCCAGCTCCGGGACAGCTCAATCCTACAAGCAGTACTTC